Here is one TCR beta chain with its context. Its target is unknown. This record comes from a study of cytomegalovirus exposure and HLA in healthy donors. PCR amplification relied on 60 Vbeta primers (plus 13 Jbeta primers). Clones were read by immunoSEQ multiplex PCR, and TCRdb kept only the in-frame ones, dropping some. Its clone listing holds around 50,000 clones. Study-level points and caveats: With DRB1 most and HLA-C fewest, TCR association rates differed between HLA loci in a later analysis.

The CDR3 sequence is 14 residues long. With 6 bases clipped from V and 9 bases from J, the junction kept 9 bases outside the gene matches. The germline gives CDR1 LGHNT, CDR2 FRNRAP. Sequences were obtained from PBMCs. The source of this sequence is a male donor in good health and CMV-seronegative. The chain uses TRBV12-5 and TRBJ2-1, with 9 bases matching TRBD2. CDR3 coding DNA: TGTGCTAGTGGAATAGGAGCGGGGGGAGGTGAGCAGTTCTTC. Amino acid sequence: CASGIGAGGGEQFF.